This entry lists 17 T cell receptor beta chains sequenced from one sample in a study of T cell clones after liver transplantation. Generated by immunoSEQ multiplex PCR, the TCRdb table keeps only in-frame clones and is missing some. This sample has approximately 55,000 clones, with more than 65% found just once. Specimen: CD4+ T cells from blood, collected around 54 months after liver transplant. The receptors stem from a human patient who received a liver transplant. Some T cells could come from the graft donor.

The rearrangement uses TRBV6-6 and TRBJ1-4, with D possibly being TRBD1 (5 bases). CDR3 size: 14 residues. Trimming removed 5 bases at V and 4 bases at J, with 11 bases between. CDR1 and CDR2 (germline): MNHNY, SVGAGI (reference sequence). The DNA of the CDR3 is TGTGCCAGCAGTGCCGGGACTCTTAATGAAAAACTGTTTTTT. Its protein is CASSAGTLNEKLFF.

On this clone itself: Additional DNA sequences in this sample encode the identical CDR3. As DNA, the CDR3 is TGTGCCAGCAGTTTTAGCGGACAGGGTTATGGCTACACCTTC. Residues: CASSFSGQGYGYTF. The chain links TRBV27 to TRBJ1-2, with TRBD1 matching 8 bases. Germline CDR1 is MNHEY and CDR2 is SMNVEV (reference sequence). Trimming took 3 bases from V and 5 from J; bases not matched to a gene: 5. This CDR3 comprises 14 residues.

The genes are TRBV6-1 and TRBJ1-5, with D hard to call. The V and J ends lost 4 bases and 4 bases respectively, with 11 bases between them. The CDR3 extends over 14 amino acids. CDR1 and CDR2 (germline): MNHNS, SASEGT. The CDR3 coding sequence is TGTGCCAGCAGTGCAGAAGAGGGTAATCAGCCCCAGCATTTT. This sequence encodes CASSAEEGNQPQHF.

This chain uses TRBV28 with TRBJ1-2; possibly TRBD1 for D (6 bases). In germline, CDR1 is MDHEN, CDR2 SYDVKM. Deletions cut 9 bases from V and 2 bases from J, with 13 bases between. The CDR3 runs 13 residues. The CDR3 region is CASQRQGNYGYTF. CDR3 DNA: TGTGCCAGTCAGCGTCAGGGGAACTATGGCTACACCTTC.

The rearrangement joins TRBV7-3 to TRBJ2-7, with D possibly matching TRBD2 (6 bases). CDR3 length: 14 amino acids. The germline gives CDR1 SGHTA, CDR2 FQGTGA. With 0 bases removed from V and 5 bases from J, the gap between germline ends came to 11 bases. The CDR3 sequence: CASSLTRGGDEQYF. CDR3 nucleotide sequence: TGTGCCAGCAGCTTAACCCGGGGAGGCGACGAGCAGTACTTC.

V usage is TRBV7-2 and J usage is TRBJ1-1; D is possibly TRBD1 (6 bases). CDR1 and CDR2 from the germline V gene are SGHTA and FQGNSA. The CDR3 loop spans 13 amino acids. Deletions cut 10 bases from V and 9 bases from J, with 21 bases between. CDR3 nucleotides: TGTGCCACAAGCGACAGGATCGTAATAAAAGCTTTCTTT. Protein product: CATSDRIVIKAFF.

This chain joins TRBV27 and TRBJ2-1, with D maybe TRBD1 (5 bases). The length of the CDR3 is 13 residues. Germline V lookup: CDR1 MNHEY, CDR2 SMNVEV (reference sequence). Trimming cost V 6 bases and J 4 bases, with 10 bases left between them. CDR3 loop: CASRQDNYNEQFF. CDR3 in DNA: TGTGCCAGCAGACAGGACAATTACAATGAGCAGTTCTTC.

This clone has only one observation. The gene calls are TRBV5-1 and TRBJ1-2; perhaps TRBD1 as D (5 bases). This CDR3 spans 13 amino acids. Looked up from germline, CDR1 is SGHRS and CDR2 is YFSETQ. The ends were cut back, 4 bases at V and 1 base at J, with 8 bases in the middle. The CDR3 reads CASSADSNYGYTF. The CDR3 coding sequence is TGCGCCAGCAGCGCCGACAGTAACTATGGCTACACCTTC.

The chain combines TRBV28 with TRBJ2-3, with no clear D. V lost 2 bases to trimming and J lost 0 bases, with 12 bases between them. Germline V CDR1 and CDR2: MDHEN, SYDVKM. The CDR3 spans 16 residues. The CDR3 reads CASSLLPVTSTDTQYF. CDR3 DNA sequence: TGTGCCAGCAGTTTACTGCCCGTGACTAGCACAGATACGCAGTATTTT.

The chain recombines TRBV15 with TRBJ1-5; D gene unclear. This CDR3 comprises 15 residues. Deletions cut 0 bases from V and 9 bases from J, with 15 bases between. Looked up from germline, CDR1 is LNHNV and CDR2 is YYDKDF (reference sequence). DNA for the CDR3: TGTGCCACCAGCAGAGATCGTAGTTCTAGCTCGCCCCAGCATTTT. Translating gives CATSRDRSSSSPQHF.

The genes are TRBV6-5 and TRBJ2-2, with a weak D call TRBD2 (5 bases). This CDR3 has 14 amino acids. V was cut by 4 bases and J by 2 bases, with 8 bases left in between. Germline values: CDR1 MNHEY, CDR2 SVGAGI. CDR3 sequence reads: CASSSAGNTGELFF. The CDR3 nucleotides are TGTGCCAGCAGTTCCGCGGGCAACACCGGGGAGCTGTTTTTT.

The chain links TRBV6-5 to TRBJ2-7; a possible D gene is TRBD1 (6 bases). Trimming shortened V by 6 bases and J by 2 bases, and 14 bases separated the two germline ends. This CDR3 is 14 amino acids long. CDR1 is MNHEY, CDR2 SVGAGI, per germline. The CDR3 DNA follows: TGTGCCAGCAGCCGACAGGTTACGGCCTACGAGCAGTACTTC. Residues: CASSRQVTAYEQYF.

The rearrangement uses TRBV5-4 and TRBJ2-5, with D unresolved. The CDR3 loop spans 15 amino acids. Germline loops: CDR1 SGHNT, CDR2 YYREEE (reference sequence). V dropped 0 bases and J dropped 4 bases, with 13 bases sitting between them. The CDR3 nucleotides are TGTGCCAGCAGCTTGGATCCCGGGCCTTCAGAGACCCAGTACTTC. It specifies CASSLDPGPSETQYF.

The J gene is TRBJ1-1, the V gene TRBV18, with TRBD1 as a possible D gene (6 bases). V lost 2 bases and J lost 5, with 18 bases in between. The CDR3 length is 16 residues. Germline CDR1 KGHSH, CDR2 LQKENI. The CDR3 bases are TGTGCCAGCTCACCAGTGTCGCTACAGGGTGGGACTGAAGCTTTCTTT. This translates into CASSPVSLQGGTEAFF.

The chain is built from TRBV2 and TRBJ1-1; 10 nucleotides match TRBD1. Germline assignment: CDR1 SNHLY and CDR2 FYNNEI. This CDR3 region has 14 residues. The ends lost 6 bases at V and 11 bases at J; junction bases unmatched: 12. This CDR3 reads CASRYRDRGEYAFF. The CDR3 DNA reads TGTGCCAGCAGGTATCGGGACAGGGGTGAATATGCTTTCTTT.

The rearrangement uses TRBV11-1 and TRBJ2-6; no clear D. This CDR3 has 18 amino acids. The V end was cut by 4 bases, the J end by 0 bases, with 16 bases between. Germline V lookup: CDR1 SGHAT, CDR2 FQDESV (reference sequence). The CDR3: CASSSSLPRSSGANVLTF. The DNA of the CDR3 is TGTGCCAGCAGCTCCAGTCTACCTAGATCCTCTGGGGCCAACGTCCTGACTTTC. Filled out from reference TRBV11-1 and TRBJ2-6, the complete variable domain reads EAEVAQSPRYKITEKSQAVAFWCDPISGHATLYWYRQILGQGPELLVQFQDESVVDDSQLPKDRFSAERLKGVDSTLKIQPAELGDSAMYLCASSSSLPRSSGANVLTFGAGSRLTVL.

This clone appeared a few times. This chain connects TRBV9 to TRBJ1-6; 7 bases align to TRBD1. J gave up 6 bases and V 1 base, and 7 bases lay outside the gene matches. The germline V gene encodes CDR1 SGDLS and CDR2 YYNGEE. There are 16 residues in the CDR3. The CDR3: CASSVQGGALNSPLHF. The CDR3 region has the DNA TGTGCCAGCAGCGTACAGGGGGGGGCACTTAATTCACCCCTCCACTTT.